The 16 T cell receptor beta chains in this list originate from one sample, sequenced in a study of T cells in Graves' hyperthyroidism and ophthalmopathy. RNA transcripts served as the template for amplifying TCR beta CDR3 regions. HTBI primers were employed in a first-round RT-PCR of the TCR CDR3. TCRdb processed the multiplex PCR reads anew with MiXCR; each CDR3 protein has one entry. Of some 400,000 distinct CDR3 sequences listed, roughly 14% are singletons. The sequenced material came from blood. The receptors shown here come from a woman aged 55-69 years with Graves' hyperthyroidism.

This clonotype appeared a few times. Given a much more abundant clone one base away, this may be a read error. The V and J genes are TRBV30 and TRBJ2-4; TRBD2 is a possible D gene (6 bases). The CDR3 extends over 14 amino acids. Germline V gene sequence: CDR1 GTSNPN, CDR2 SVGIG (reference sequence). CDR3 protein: CAWSVGVAENIQHF. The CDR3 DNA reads TGTGCCTGGAGTGTAGGGGTAGCGGAAAACATTCAGCACTTC.

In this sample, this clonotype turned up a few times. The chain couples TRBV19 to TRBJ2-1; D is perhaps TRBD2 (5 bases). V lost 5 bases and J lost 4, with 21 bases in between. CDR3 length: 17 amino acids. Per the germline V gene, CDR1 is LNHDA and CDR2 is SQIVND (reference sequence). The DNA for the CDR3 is TGTGCCAGTAGTCGCAGCCTTGACCCCCTAGCTTACAATGAGCAGTTCTTC. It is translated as CASSRSLDPLAYNEQFF.

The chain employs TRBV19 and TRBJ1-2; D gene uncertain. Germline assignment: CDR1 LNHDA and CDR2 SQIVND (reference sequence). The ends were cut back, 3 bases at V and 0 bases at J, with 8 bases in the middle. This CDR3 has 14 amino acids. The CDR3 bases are TGTGCCAGTAGTATCTCGGGAACTAACTATGGCTACACCTTC. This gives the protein CASSISGTNYGYTF.

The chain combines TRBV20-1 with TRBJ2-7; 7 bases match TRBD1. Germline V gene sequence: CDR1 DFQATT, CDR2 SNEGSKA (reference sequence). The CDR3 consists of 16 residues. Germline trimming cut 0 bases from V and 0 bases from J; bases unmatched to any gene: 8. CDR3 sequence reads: CSARDLRGQYSYEQYF. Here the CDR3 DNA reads TGCAGTGCTAGAGATCTTAGGGGACAGTACTCCTACGAGCAGTACTTC.

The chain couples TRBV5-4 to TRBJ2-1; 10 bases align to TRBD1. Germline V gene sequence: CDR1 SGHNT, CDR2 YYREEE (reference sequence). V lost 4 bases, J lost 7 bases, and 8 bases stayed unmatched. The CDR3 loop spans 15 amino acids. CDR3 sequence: CASSRPGQGTNEQFF. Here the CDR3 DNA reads TGTGCCAGCAGCCGACCGGGACAGGGGACTAATGAGCAGTTCTTC.

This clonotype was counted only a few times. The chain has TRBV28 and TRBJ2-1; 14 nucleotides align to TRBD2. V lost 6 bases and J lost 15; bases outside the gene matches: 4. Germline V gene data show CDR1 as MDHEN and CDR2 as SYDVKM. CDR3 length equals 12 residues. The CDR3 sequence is CASRTSGRAGFF. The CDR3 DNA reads TGTGCCAGCAGGACTAGCGGGAGGGCCGGGTTCTTC.

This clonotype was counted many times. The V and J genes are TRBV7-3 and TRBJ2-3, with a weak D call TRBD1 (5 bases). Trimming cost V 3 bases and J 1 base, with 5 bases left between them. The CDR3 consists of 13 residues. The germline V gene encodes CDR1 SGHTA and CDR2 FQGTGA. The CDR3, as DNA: TGTGCCAGCAGCTTCAGGGGCACAGATACGCAGTATTTT. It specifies CASSFRGTDTQYF.

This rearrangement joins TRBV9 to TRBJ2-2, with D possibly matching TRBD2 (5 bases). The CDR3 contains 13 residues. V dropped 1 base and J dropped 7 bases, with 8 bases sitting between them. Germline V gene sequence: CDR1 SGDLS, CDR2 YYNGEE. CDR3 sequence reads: CASSVSGNGELFF. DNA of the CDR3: TGTGCCAGCAGCGTATCCGGGAACGGGGAGCTGTTTTTT.

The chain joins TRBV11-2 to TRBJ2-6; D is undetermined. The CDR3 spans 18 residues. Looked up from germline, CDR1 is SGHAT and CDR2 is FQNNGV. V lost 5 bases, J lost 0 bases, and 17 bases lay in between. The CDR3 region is CASSPHQPGYSGANVLTF. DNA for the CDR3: TGTGCCAGCAGCCCCCACCAGCCCGGCTACTCTGGGGCCAACGTCCTGACTTTC.

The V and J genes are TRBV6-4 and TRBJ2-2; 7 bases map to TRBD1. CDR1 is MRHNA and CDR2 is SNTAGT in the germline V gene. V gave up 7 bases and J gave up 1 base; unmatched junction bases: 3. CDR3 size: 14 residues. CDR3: CASIRQGNTGELFF. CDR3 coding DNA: TGTGCCAGCATCAGACAGGGGAACACCGGGGAGCTGTTTTTT.

The CDR3 bases are TGCGCCAGCAGCTTGGGGCAGGGTAGACGCTACGAGCAGTACTTC. This translates into CASSLGQGRRYEQYF. The J gene is TRBJ2-7, the V gene TRBV5-1, with D tentatively TRBD1 (5 bases). The germline V gene has CDR1 SGHRS and CDR2 YFSETQ. This CDR3 is built from 15 residues. The V and J ends lost 0 bases and 3 bases respectively, with 13 bases between them.

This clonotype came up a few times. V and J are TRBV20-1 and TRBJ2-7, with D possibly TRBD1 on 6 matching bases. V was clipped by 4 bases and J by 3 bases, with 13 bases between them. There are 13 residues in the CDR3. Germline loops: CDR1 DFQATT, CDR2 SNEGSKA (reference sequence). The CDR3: CSANTRGIYEQYF. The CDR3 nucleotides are TGCAGTGCTAATACCAGGGGCATCTACGAGCAGTACTTC.

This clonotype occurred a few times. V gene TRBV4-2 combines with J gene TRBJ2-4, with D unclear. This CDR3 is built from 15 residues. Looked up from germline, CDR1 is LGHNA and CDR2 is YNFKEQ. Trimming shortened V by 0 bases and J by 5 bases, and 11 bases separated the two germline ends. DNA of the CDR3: TGTGCCAGCAGCCAAGATGGAAGGTTGGAAAACATTCAGTACTTC. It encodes CASSQDGRLENIQYF.

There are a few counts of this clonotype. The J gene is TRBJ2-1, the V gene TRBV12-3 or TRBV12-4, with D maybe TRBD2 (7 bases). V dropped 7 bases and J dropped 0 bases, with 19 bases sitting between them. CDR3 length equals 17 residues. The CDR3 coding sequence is TGTGCCAGCATGCACCGAAGGGGGGGAAGCTCCTACAATGAGCAGTTCTTC. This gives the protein CASMHRRGGSSYNEQFF.

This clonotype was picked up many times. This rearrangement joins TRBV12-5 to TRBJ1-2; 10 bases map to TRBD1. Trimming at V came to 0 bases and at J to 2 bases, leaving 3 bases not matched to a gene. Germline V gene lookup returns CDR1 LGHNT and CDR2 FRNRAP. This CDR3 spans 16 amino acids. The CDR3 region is CASGLVLGQGNYGYTF. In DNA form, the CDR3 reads TGTGCTAGTGGTTTGGTACTGGGACAGGGGAACTATGGCTACACCTTC.

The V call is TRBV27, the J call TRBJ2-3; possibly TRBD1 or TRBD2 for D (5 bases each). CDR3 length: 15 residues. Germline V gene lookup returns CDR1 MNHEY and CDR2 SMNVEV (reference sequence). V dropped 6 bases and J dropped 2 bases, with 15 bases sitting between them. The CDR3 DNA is TGTGCCAGCAGCCCGGGACGGCTATACACAGATACGCAGTATTTT. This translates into CASSPGRLYTDTQYF.